This record looks at one T cell receptor (beta chain) sequence and its context. Its antigen remains unidentified. This CDR3 has 15 amino acids. V was clipped by 3 bases and J by 8 bases, with 18 bases between them. CDR1 is LNHNV and CDR2 is YYDKDF in the germline V gene (reference sequence). This specimen comes from a study of Ad26.COV2.S vaccination and SARS-CoV-2 variants. Study-level points and caveats: Reported findings describe substantial breadth in spike-specific CD8+ and CD4+ T cell responses following vaccination.

The data were produced by immunoSEQ multiplex PCR, yet TCRdb's version contains in-frame clones alone and is incomplete. The data show about 500,000 clones, 80% to 90% seen once. The treatment here: some 19 received Ad26.COV2.S at low or high dose, single or two shots; roughly 5 received placebo; per-sample allocation not given. After the first vaccine or placebo injection, samples were drawn on day 63. The chain links TRBV15 to TRBJ2-3; no firm D call. The source is a person aged 18 to 59 who received the Ad26.COV2.S COVID-19 vaccine or a placebo. Sequenced material: peripheral blood, taken in a trial of Ad26.COV2.S vaccine versus placebo. CDR3 nucleotides: TGTGCCACCAGCAGTGGCCTCCGAGGAGATGGTACGCAGTATTTT. This gives the protein CATSSGLRGDGTQYF.